This TCR beta chain was recorded in a study of monozygotic twins with inflammatory bowel disease (dated by TCRdb to 2018 to 2020). General notes on the study: The complete study included approximately 30 monozygotic twin pairs: 19 IBD-discordant Danish pairs and nine German pairs, of which four were IBD-concordant and five were IBD-discordant. Within discordant pairs, disease-associated traits were sought mainly by comparing IBD patients with their genetically identical healthy co-twins. Each individual had, on average, about 151 000 unique TCRalpha sequences and 181 000 unique TCRbeta sequences available for analysis.

Points on this clonotype: It has no known antigen specificity.

The receptor library was made with 5' RACE. For each TCR library, 3,500 to 4,000 ng of total RNA was used. For each sample, cDNA synthesis was carried out in eight separate reactions using SMARTScribe reverse transcriptase. During cDNA synthesis, template switching introduced unique molecular identifiers that contained a 6-nucleotide sample barcode. Two nested PCRs of about 17 and 10 cycles amplified the TCRalpha and TCRbeta cDNA, and bead purification followed each PCR. Before amplification, the cDNA was treated with uracil DNA-glycosylase and purified using the QIAquick PCR purification kit. The second PCR added Illumina TruSeq-compatible adapters along with sample-specific barcodes. Library quality and concentration were assessed using TapeStation and Qubit, and 4.5 to 5.5 ng of each library was pooled. Pooled libraries were sequenced on an Illumina HiSeq2500 single-index Rapid Run with 2 x 100 bp reads and custom sequencing primers. The paper's processing steps were these. PCR and sequencing errors were corrected by UMI-based consensus assembly using MiGEC version 1.2.6. V(D)J alignment, clonotype assembly and CDR3 extraction were performed with MiXCR version 2.1.1. To normalise gene usage, clonotype sharing and MAIT/NKT TCR abundance, the analysis used the top 1000, 10 000 and 20 000 clonotypes per sample. After downsampling to 27 000 UMIs, diversity was calculated as the inverse Simpson index using the vegan R package. Paired Mann-Whitney U tests on discordant twin pairs were used, with Benjamini-Hochberg multiple-testing correction. TCRdb reprocessed the reads and lists each CDR3 protein sequence as a single entry, with no DNA. TCRdb, rather than the study authors, made the V and J calls. The table for this sample shows 150,000 to 200,000 distinct CDR3 sequences. The ten largest clones add up to around 2.4% of the sample.

An approximately 2.5 ml peripheral blood sample was drawn into PAXgene tubes per donor and stored at -80°C. Total RNA was isolated from whole blood with the PAXgene blood miRNA kit on an automated QIAcube, without T cell sorting. Peripheral blood from monozygotic twin pairs, either concordant or discordant for inflammatory bowel disease, underwent deep TCRalpha and TCRbeta repertoire profiling that used unique molecular barcoding. For every twin pair, smoking habits were documented, and each individual was categorised as a current, former or never smoker. The full study reports these points: Repertoire similarity did not differ between concordant and discordant twins, possibly due to limited statistical power. A decrease in TCRbeta repertoire diversity, as measured by inverse Simpson index, was observed in IBD patients compared with their healthy co-twins. Compared with healthy twins, IBD patients shared fewer clonotypes with other individuals, and the difference was most pronounced in patients with signs of disease activity. The analysis was unable to tell apart different T cell subtypes. No single strong signal or clonotype linked to IBD turned up in the results, so the idea that one exists was not supported. Background noise and inter-individual variability may have been introduced into the repertoires by the differing immunosuppressive treatments among patients.

The CDR3 measures 14 amino acids from cysteine to phenylalanine. No DNA was logged. CDR1 and CDR2, per the germline V gene, are SGHRS and YFSETQ. Sequencing was performed on blood. This TCR came from a human donor with ulcerative colitis or Crohn's disease, or a healthy co-twin of an affected twin (not recorded which). The chain was built from TRBV5-1 and TRBJ2-1; the D call of TRBD2 rests on TCRdb alone, since no DNA is present to check it. CDR3 region: CASSLFLGRNEQFF.